Listed below are T cell receptor beta chains from one sample, sequenced in a study of blood T cell repertoires in COVID-19. Generated by immunoSEQ multiplex PCR, the TCRdb table keeps only in-frame clones and is missing some. The sample has about 32,000 clones, 90% seen once. Specimen: peripheral blood. The receptors were sampled from a man between 70 and 80 years old with active or convalescent COVID-19. CDR3s include the opening cysteine and the closing phenylalanine or tryptophan. A D gene is named only where the DNA matches it firmly. Some rows have no size entry. The others give once, few or many, or a class for an expanded clone.

>TRBD1|TRBV2|TRBJ1-1|-
CASRRTGRSTEAFF
TGTGCCAGCAGACGGACAGGGAGGAGCACTGAAGCTTTCTTT
>-|TRBV2|TRBJ2-7|-
CASNGGNSYEQYF
TGTGCCAGCAACGGCGGGAACTCCTACGAGCAGTACTTC
>TRBD2|TRBV9|TRBJ2-1|few
CASARLAGSSYNEQFF
TGTGCCAGCGCTCGACTAGCGGGGAGCTCCTACAATGAGCAGTTCTTC
>-|TRBV5-1|TRBJ2-2|-
CASSLESPKANTGELFF
TGCGCCAGCAGCTTGGAGTCACCTAAAGCGAACACCGGGGAGCTGTTTTTT
>-|TRBV5-1|TRBJ2-3|-
CASSPDRLSTDTQYF
TGCGCCAGCAGCCCGGACAGACTAAGCACAGATACGCAGTATTTT
>-|TRBV27|TRBJ2-7|-
CASSYMGSGFEQYF
TGTGCCAGCAGCTATATGGGGAGTGGATTCGAGCAGTACTTC
>TRBD1|TRBV6-5|TRBJ2-2|-
CASSRTGNTGELFF
TGTGCCAGCAGCCGGACAGGGAACACCGGGGAGCTGTTTTTT
>-|TRBV10-3|TRBJ1-1|-
CASGQGPNTEAFF
TGTGCCTCCGGCCAGGGGCCGAACACTGAAGCTTTCTTT
>-|TRBV27|TRBJ2-5|-
CASSFIRGTQYF
TGTGCCAGCAGTTTTATCAGGGGGACCCAGTACTTC
>TRBD2|TRBV13|TRBJ2-3|-
CASSLGLAGASTDTQYF
TGTGCCAGCAGCTTAGGGCTAGCGGGAGCGAGCACAGATACGCAGTATTTT
>-|TRBV24-1|TRBJ1-5|-
CATSDSRFNQPQHF
TGTGCCACCAGTGACTCACGGTTCAATCAGCCCCAGCATTTT
>TRBD1|TRBV19|TRBJ1-2|-
CASEDRRNYGYTF
TGTGCCAGTGAGGACAGGCGTAACTATGGCTACACCTTC
>TRBD1|TRBV28|TRBJ1-6|-
CASSSLTGDNSPLHF
TGTGCCAGCAGCTCCCTTACAGGGGATAATTCACCCCTCCACTTT
>-|TRBV18|TRBJ1-1|-
CASSPGAANTEAFF
TGTGCCAGCTCACCAGGGGCGGCGAACACTGAAGCTTTCTTT
>TRBD1|TRBV2|TRBJ1-1|-
CASRARQGARTEAFF
TGTGCCAGCAGAGCGAGACAGGGGGCGCGGACTGAAGCTTTCTTT
>-|TRBV6-5|TRBJ1-2|-
CASSYGGAYGYTF
TGTGCCAGCAGTTACGGGGGGGCCTATGGCTACACCTTC
>-|TRBV7-3|TRBJ2-7|-
CASSWGHSYEQYF
TGTGCCAGCAGCTGGGGACATAGTTACGAGCAGTACTTC
>-|TRBV12-5|TRBJ1-4|-
CASGLVLGSLNEKLFF
TGTGCTAGTGGTTTGGTACTAGGCAGCCTTAATGAAAAACTGTTTTTT
>-|TRBV2|TRBJ1-2|-
CASSERDLLGTF
TGTGCCAGCAGTGAACGGGACTTACTCGGCACCTTC
>-|TRBV5-1|TRBJ1-5|-
CASSPGQNNQPQHF
TGCGCCAGCAGCCCTGGACAGAACAATCAGCCCCAGCATTTT
>-|TRBV7-2|TRBJ1-1|-
CASSFQFLNTEAFF
TGTGCCAGCAGCTTTCAGTTCTTGAACACTGAAGCTTTCTTT
>-|TRBV19|TRBJ1-5|-
CASSRGLHGQPQHF
TGTGCCAGTAGTAGGGGCCTACATGGCCAGCCCCAGCATTTT
>TRBD1|TRBV2|TRBJ1-1|few
CASQDRGRESEAFF
TGTGCCAGCCAGGACAGGGGGCGCGAGTCTGAAGCTTTCTTT
>TRBD1|TRBV6-2/TRBV6-3|TRBJ2-7|-
CASSYSPGQVASYEQYF
TGTGCCAGCAGTTACTCCCCGGGACAGGTCGCCTCCTACGAGCAGTACTTC
>-|TRBV6-5|TRBJ2-2|-
CASTRSGGGTGELFF
TGTGCCAGCACCAGATCGGGTGGGGGGACCGGGGAGCTGTTTTTT
>-|TRBV25-1|TRBJ1-5|-
CASSGRGLQPQHF
TGTGCCAGCTCCGGGCGGGGGCTTCAGCCCCAGCATTTT
>TRBD1|TRBV28|TRBJ2-1|-
CASSLGWDRVGEQFF
TGTGCCAGCAGTCTTGGGTGGGACAGGGTTGGTGAGCAGTTCTTC
>TRBD1|TRBV4-3|TRBJ1-1|-
CASSRRSGQKNTEAFF
TGCGCCAGCAGCCGCCGATCGGGACAGAAGAACACTGAAGCTTTCTTT
>TRBD1|TRBV5-4|TRBJ2-3|-
CASSFWTGDTQYF
TGTGCCAGCAGCTTTTGGACAGGGGATACGCAGTATTTT
>-|TRBV6-5|TRBJ1-1|-
CASGRGPNTEAFF
TGTGCCAGCGGGAGGGGTCCGAACACTGAAGCTTTCTTT
>-|TRBV30|TRBJ2-7|-
CAWSVGGPYEQYF
TGTGCCTGGAGTGTCGGAGGTCCCTACGAGCAGTACTTC
>TRBD1|TRBV28|TRBJ1-2|-
CASRAPGQGAYGYTF
TGTGCCAGCAGGGCGCCGGGACAGGGAGCCTATGGCTACACCTTC
>-|TRBV19|TRBJ2-6|-
CASSIDRFAGANVLTF
TGTGCCAGTAGTATAGATCGGTTTGCTGGGGCCAACGTCCTGACTTTC
>TRBD1|TRBV19|TRBJ2-3|-
CASSGQGTDTQYF
TGTGCCAGTAGTGGACAGGGAACAGATACGCAGTATTTT
>-|TRBV28|TRBJ2-4|-
CASSGGALAKNIQYF
TGTGCCAGCAGTGGGGGGGCTTTAGCCAAAAACATTCAGTACTTC
>-|TRBV2|TRBJ2-2|-
CASRTADTTGELFF
TGTGCCAGCAGGACCGCGGACACTACCGGGGAGCTGTTTTTT
>TRBD2|TRBV7-8|TRBJ2-1|-
CASSIQLAGGDAEQFF
TGTGCCAGCAGCATTCAACTAGCGGGAGGTGATGCTGAGCAGTTCTTC
>-|TRBV19|TRBJ2-3|-
CASSSRTDDTQYF
TGTGCCAGTAGCTCCAGGACTGACGATACGCAGTATTTT
>-|TRBV29-1|TRBJ2-3|few
CSVGGRGDTQYF
TGCAGCGTTGGAGGAAGGGGTGATACGCAGTATTTT
>-|TRBV9|TRBJ2-1|-
CASSLGGRGRYNEQFF
TGTGCCAGCAGCCTAGGGGGACGGGGGAGGTACAATGAGCAGTTCTTC
>TRBD2|TRBV9|TRBJ2-3|-
CASSPLAGGSDTQYF
TGTGCCAGCAGCCCTCTAGCGGGAGGTTCAGATACGCAGTATTTT
>-|TRBV19|TRBJ1-2|-
CASSNAQGSVRGYTF
TGTGCCAGTAGCAACGCACAGGGTAGCGTGCGGGGCTACACCTTC